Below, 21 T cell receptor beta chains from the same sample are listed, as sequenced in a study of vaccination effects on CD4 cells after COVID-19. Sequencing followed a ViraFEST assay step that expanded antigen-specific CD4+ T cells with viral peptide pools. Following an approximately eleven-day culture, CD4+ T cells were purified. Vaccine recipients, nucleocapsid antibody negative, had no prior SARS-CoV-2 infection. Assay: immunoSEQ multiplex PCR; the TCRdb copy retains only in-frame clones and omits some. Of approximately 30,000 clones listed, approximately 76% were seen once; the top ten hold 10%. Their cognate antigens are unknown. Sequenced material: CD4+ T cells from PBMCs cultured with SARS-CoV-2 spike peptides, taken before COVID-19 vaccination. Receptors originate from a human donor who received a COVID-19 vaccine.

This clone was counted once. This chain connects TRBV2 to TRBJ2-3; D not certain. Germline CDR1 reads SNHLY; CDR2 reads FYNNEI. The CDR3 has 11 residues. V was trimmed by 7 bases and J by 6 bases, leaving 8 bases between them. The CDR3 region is CASKLSDTQYF. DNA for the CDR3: TGTGCCAGCAAGCTATCCGATACGCAGTATTTT. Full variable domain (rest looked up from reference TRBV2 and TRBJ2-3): EPEVTQTPSHQVTQMGQEVILRCVPISNHLYFYWYRQILGQKVEFLVSFYNNEISEKSEIFDDQFSVERPDGSNFTLKIRSTKLEDSAMYFCASKLSDTQYFGPGTRLTVL.

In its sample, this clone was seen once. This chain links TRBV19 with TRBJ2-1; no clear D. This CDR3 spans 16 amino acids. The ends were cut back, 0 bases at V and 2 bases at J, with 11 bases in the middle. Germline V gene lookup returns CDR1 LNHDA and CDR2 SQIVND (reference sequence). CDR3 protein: CASSIEGQSPYNEQFF. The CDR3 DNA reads TGTGCCAGTAGTATAGAAGGGCAGTCTCCCTACAATGAGCAGTTCTTC.

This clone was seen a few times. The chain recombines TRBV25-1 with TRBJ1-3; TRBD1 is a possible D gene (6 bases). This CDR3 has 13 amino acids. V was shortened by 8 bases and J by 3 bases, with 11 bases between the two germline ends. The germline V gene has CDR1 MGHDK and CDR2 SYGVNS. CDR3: CASVRDNGNTIYF. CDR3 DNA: TGTGCCAGCGTCCGGGACAATGGAAACACCATATATTTT.

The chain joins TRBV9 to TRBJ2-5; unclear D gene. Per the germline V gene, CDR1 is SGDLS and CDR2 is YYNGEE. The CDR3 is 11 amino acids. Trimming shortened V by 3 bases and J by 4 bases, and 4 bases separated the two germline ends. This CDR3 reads CASSAGETQYF. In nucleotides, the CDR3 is TGTGCCAGCAGCGCCGGAGAGACCCAGTACTTC.

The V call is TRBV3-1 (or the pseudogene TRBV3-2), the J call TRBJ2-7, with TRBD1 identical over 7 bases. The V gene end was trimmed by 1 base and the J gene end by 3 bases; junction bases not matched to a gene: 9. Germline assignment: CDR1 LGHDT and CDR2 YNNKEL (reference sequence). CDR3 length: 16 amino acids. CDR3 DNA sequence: TGTGCCAGCAGCCAAGGTAGGACAGGAGTAATCTACGAGCAGTACTTC. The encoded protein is CASSQGRTGVIYEQYF.

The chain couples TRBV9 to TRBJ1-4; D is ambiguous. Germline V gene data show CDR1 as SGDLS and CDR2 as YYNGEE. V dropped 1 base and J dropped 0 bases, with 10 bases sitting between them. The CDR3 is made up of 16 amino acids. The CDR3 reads CASSVSGDTTNEKLFF. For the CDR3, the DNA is TGTGCCAGCAGCGTATCAGGAGATACAACTAATGAAAAACTGTTTTTT.

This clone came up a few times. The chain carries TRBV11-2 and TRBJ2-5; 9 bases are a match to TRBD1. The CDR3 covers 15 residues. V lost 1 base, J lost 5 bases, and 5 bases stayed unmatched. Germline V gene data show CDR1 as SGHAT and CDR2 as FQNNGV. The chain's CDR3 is CASSLGGTGRETQYF. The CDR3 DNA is TGTGCCAGCAGCTTAGGTGGGACAGGGCGGGAGACCCAGTACTTC.

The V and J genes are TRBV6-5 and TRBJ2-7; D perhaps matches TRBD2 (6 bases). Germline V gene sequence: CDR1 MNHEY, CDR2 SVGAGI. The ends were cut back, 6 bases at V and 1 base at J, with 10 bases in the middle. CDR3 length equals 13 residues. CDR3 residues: CASREGLSYEQYF. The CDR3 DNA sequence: TGTGCCAGCAGGGAGGGACTGTCCTACGAGCAGTACTTC.

The CDR3 here is CASSITWLGGSDTQYF. CDR3 nucleotide sequence: TGTGCCAGTAGTATAACTTGGCTAGGAGGCTCAGATACGCAGTATTTT. The rearrangement links TRBV19 to TRBJ2-3; perhaps TRBD2 as D (5 bases). Germline V lookup: CDR1 LNHDA, CDR2 SQIVND (reference sequence). This CDR3 is 16 amino acids long. V was shortened by 2 bases and J by 4 bases, with 16 bases between the two germline ends.

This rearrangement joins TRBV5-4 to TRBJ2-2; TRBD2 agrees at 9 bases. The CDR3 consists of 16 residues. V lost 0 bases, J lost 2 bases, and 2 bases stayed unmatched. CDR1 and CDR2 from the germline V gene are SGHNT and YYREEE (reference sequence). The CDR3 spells CASSLGLAGNTGELFF. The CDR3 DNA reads TGTGCCAGCAGCTTGGGGCTAGCGGGAAACACCGGGGAGCTGTTTTTT.

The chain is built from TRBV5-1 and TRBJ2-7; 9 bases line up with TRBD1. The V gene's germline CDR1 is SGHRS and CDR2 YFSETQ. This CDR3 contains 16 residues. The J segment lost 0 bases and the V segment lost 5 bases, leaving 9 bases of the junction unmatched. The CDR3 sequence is CASSIGQGFFSYEQYF. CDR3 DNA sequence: TGCGCCAGCAGTATAGGACAGGGGTTCTTCTCCTACGAGCAGTACTTC.

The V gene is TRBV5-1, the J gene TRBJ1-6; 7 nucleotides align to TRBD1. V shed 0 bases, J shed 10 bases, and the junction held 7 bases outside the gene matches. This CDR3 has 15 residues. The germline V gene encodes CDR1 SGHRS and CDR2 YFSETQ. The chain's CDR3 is CASSLARTGRSPLHF. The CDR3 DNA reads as TGCGCCAGCAGCTTGGCTCGGACAGGCCGCTCACCCCTCCACTTT.

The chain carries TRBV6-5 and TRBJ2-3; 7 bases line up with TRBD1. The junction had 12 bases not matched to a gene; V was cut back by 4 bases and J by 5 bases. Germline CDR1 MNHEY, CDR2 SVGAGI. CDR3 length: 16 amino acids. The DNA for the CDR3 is TGTGCCAGCAGTTCCGAGGGGGCTAGGAGAGGAGATACGCAGTATTTT. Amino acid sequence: CASSSEGARRGDTQYF.

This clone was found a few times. The chain's CDR3 is CASTRQGGTGELFF. The CDR3 nucleotides are TGTGCCAGCACCCGACAGGGGGGGACCGGGGAGCTGTTTTTT. V and J are TRBV6-5 and TRBJ2-2, with TRBD1 identical over 9 bases. With 7 bases clipped from V and 5 bases from J, the junction kept 5 bases outside the gene matches. Germline lookup yields CDR1 MNHEY and CDR2 SVGAGI. The CDR3 runs 14 residues.

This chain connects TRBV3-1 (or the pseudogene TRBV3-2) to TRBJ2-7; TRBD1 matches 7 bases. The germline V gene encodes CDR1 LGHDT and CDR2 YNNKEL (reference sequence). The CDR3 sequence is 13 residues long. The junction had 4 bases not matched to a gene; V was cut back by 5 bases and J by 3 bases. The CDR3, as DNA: TGTGCCAGCAGCAGGCGGACAGGCTACGAGCAGTACTTC. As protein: CASSRRTGYEQYF.

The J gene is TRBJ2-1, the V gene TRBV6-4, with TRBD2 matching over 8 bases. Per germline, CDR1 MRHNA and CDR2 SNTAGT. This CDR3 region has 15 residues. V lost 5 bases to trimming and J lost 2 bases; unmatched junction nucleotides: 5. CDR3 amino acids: CASSPLAEAYNEQFF. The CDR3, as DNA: TGTGCCAGCAGTCCACTAGCGGAGGCCTACAATGAGCAGTTCTTC.

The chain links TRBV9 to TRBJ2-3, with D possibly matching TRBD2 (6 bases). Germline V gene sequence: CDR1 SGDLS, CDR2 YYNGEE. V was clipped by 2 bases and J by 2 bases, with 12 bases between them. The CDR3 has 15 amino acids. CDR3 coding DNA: TGTGCCAGCAGCGTTTGGGGAGGAAACACAGATACGCAGTATTTT. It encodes CASSVWGGNTDTQYF.

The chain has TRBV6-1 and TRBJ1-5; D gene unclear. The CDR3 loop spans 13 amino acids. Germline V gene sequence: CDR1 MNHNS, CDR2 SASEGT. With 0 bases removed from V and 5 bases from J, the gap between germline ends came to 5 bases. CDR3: CASSEAHDQPQHF. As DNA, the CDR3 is TGTGCCAGCAGTGAAGCGCACGATCAGCCCCAGCATTTT.

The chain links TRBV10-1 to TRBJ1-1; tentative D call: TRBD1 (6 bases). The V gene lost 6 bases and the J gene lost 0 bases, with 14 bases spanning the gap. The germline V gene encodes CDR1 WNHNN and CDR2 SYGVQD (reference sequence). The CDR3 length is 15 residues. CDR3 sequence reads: CASRASQGMNTEAFF. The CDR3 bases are TGCGCCAGCAGAGCATCACAGGGAATGAACACTGAAGCTTTCTTT.

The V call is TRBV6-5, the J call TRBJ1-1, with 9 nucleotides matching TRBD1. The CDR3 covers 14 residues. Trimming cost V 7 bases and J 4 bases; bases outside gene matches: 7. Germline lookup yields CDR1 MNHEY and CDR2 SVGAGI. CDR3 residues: CASIRDRVSTEAFF. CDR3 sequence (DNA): TGTGCCAGCATAAGGGACAGGGTCAGCACTGAAGCTTTCTTT.

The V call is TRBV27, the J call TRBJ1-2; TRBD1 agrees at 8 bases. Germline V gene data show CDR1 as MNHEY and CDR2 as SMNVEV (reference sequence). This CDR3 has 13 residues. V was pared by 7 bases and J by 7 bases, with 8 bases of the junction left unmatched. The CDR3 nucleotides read TGTGCCAGCAAAAAGACAGGGGCGGGTGGCTACACCTTC. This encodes CASKKTGAGGYTF.